This TCR beta chain was recorded in a study of a mutant IDH1 vaccine in newly diagnosed glioma (dated by TCRdb to the early 2020s). Concerning the study at large: The roughly 35 treated patients were approximately 62% male and roughly 40% female, with a mean age of 40.4 years. Before enrollment, patients had received standard therapy of radiotherapy alone, temozolomide alone, or radiochemotherapy with temozolomide; most received the combination. Peripheral blood was collected at six visits: V03 (baseline), V05, V07, V10, V12 and V13. Longitudinal TCRB deep sequencing was performed for some 25 treated patients wherever samples were available for exploratory analyses. Beyond this particular receptor, the publication reports: Pseudoprogression appeared unrelated to alterations in the top peripheral T cell clonotypes detected by TCRB sequencing. The authors stated that sample limitations prevented analyses of patient blood samples from being reproduced. Availability determined which PBMC samples were chosen for TCRB deep sequencing. Immune responses induced by the vaccine were seen in roughly 95% of patients across multiple MHC alleles.

Concerning this clone itself: The specificity of this receptor is unknown. Base quality data are lacking; no much larger clone is found one base away.

The library came from the immunoSEQ multiplex PCR assay. Following the manufacturer's protocol, the hsTCRB Kit was used to amplify rearranged TCR beta chain sequences. TCRB libraries were sequenced on an Illumina MiSeq. On the study's bioinformatics: The kit vendor's proprietary platform handled demultiplexing, trimming and gene mapping. TCRdb provides this immuneACCESS table in a form limited to in-frame rearrangements. Some clones are lacking; in checked studies, under half of them reflect an unresolved V gene, and why the rest are absent is not known. The DNA gave D and trimming, while V, J and clone size come from that table. Here the sample has some 16,000 clones; about 80% occur a single time. The ten most abundant clones make up less than 12% of the sample. The time point label for this specimen denotes: baseline, week 1 (first vaccination visit). The sample's treatment or condition label is to be understood as: pre-vaccination baseline after standard-of-care therapy. Donors had newly diagnosed WHO grade 3 or 4 IDH1-mutant astrocytomas with loss of nuclear ATRX. The samples were drawn from NOA16, a multicentre, single-arm, open-label phase I trial in Germany that tested a mutant IDH1 peptide vaccine in humans for the first time. Visit V03 blood draws served as the baseline sample for immunogenicity testing. The DNeasy Blood and Tissue Kit was used to extract genomic DNA from EDTA blood for TCRB sequencing.

V loses 5 bases of germline sequence and J loses 3 bases, and the interval between the two ends is 8 bases. CDR1 SGHRS and CDR2 YFSETQ were looked up in the germline V gene. The CDR3 spans 13 residues, from the cysteine through the phenylalanine. Only CDR3 DNA is held: 39 bases, read in frame from base 1. Rearrangement joined TRBV5-1 to TRBJ2-2; a confident D gene designation cannot be given. This specimen consisted of PBMCs, obtained from a glioma patient treated with radiotherapy, temozolomide or both. The sequence came from a man aged 35 to 55 with glioma. The CDR3 protein sequence reads: CASRGHDTGELFF. The nucleotides read TGCGCCAGCAGGGGCCATGACACCGGGGAGCTGTTTTTT.